Below are 25 T cell receptor beta chains sequenced from a single sample in a study of blood T cell repertoires in COVID-19. Measured with immunoSEQ multiplex PCR; TCRdb has only the in-frame clones, and not every one. The profile covers around 330,000 clones, with around 90% appearing a single time and 2.6% taken by the ten largest. The sequenced material came from PBMCs or T cells enriched from blood (not recorded which). All receptors derive from a man aged 60 to 75 who had recovered from COVID-19.

V and J are TRBV3-1 (or the pseudogene TRBV3-2) and TRBJ2-2; tentatively, D is TRBD2 (7 bases). This CDR3 is 16 amino acids long. Deletions cut 10 bases from V and 4 bases from J, with 22 bases between. Germline assignment: CDR1 LGHDT and CDR2 YNNKEL (reference sequence). The CDR3 DNA follows: TGTGCCACCAAGAGAGGCGGGGGCCCTCTCACCGGGGAGCTGTTTTTT. It codes for CATKRGGGPLTGELFF.

The rearrangement joins TRBV19 to TRBJ2-2; D unclear. CDR3 length equals 14 residues. Trimming left V 5 bases short and J 6 bases short, with 13 bases between. CDR1 is LNHDA, CDR2 SQIVND, per germline (reference sequence). CDR3 DNA: TGTGCCAGTAGTGTCGTCACTACCGCCGGGGAGCTGTTTTTT. Translation gives CASSVVTTAGELFF.

V usage is TRBV4-1 and J usage is TRBJ1-2; 8 positions match TRBD1. CDR3 length equals 15 residues. Germline V gene sequence: CDR1 MGHRA, CDR2 YSYEKL. V was clipped by 4 bases and J by 2 bases; unmatched bases: 6. The CDR3 DNA is TGCGCCAGCAGCCCGCGACAGGGGCCCAACTATGGCTACACCTTC. Translating gives CASSPRQGPNYGYTF.

This clone appeared once. The chain couples TRBV7-2 to TRBJ2-7; 8 positions agree with TRBD1. Losses at the gene ends were 6 bases for V and 3 bases for J; bases not matched to a gene: 4. From germline, CDR1 is SGHTA and CDR2 FQGNSA. The CDR3 covers 13 residues. The CDR3 nucleotides read TGTGCCAGCAGTCAAACAGGGGGCTACGAGCAGTACTTC. Its translation: CASSQTGGYEQYF. Variable domain in full (rest from reference TRBV7-2 and TRBJ2-7): GAGVSQSPSNKVTEKGKDVELRCDPISGHTALYWYRQSLGQGLEFLIYFQGNSAPDKSGLPSDRFSAERTGGSVSTLTIQRTQQEDSAVYLCASSQTGGYEQYFGPGTRLTVT.

The chain joins TRBV3-1 (or the pseudogene TRBV3-2) to TRBJ1-1, with D perhaps matching TRBD1 (6 bases). The CDR3 loop spans 12 amino acids. V was clipped by 4 bases and J by 3 bases, with 6 bases between them. Germline V CDR1 and CDR2: LGHDT, YNNKEL (reference sequence). CDR3 sequence (DNA): TGTGCCAGCAGCCGGACAGACACTGAAGCTTTCTTT. As protein: CASSRTDTEAFF.

The table lists this clone with a few counts. This chain links TRBV5-5 with TRBJ1-1; D call uncertain. The V and J ends lost 0 bases and 3 bases respectively, with 9 bases between them. The CDR3 extends over 14 amino acids. CDR1 is SGHKS and CDR2 is YYEKEE in the germline V gene (reference sequence). The CDR3 nucleotides are TGTGCCAGCAGCTTGGGTCTCTACGACACTGAAGCTTTCTTT. Protein: CASSLGLYDTEAFF.

This chain connects TRBV27 to TRBJ2-7, with 7 bases matching TRBD1. The V gene's germline CDR1 is MNHEY and CDR2 SMNVEV (reference sequence). The trim removed 5 bases at V and 5 bases at J, leaving 9 bases unmatched. The CDR3 spans 14 residues. The CDR3 coding sequence is TGTGCCAGCAGTAACCCGGGACAGTTCCACGAGCAGTACTTC. Its protein is CASSNPGQFHEQYF.

Remarks on this clone: Additional DNA sequences in this sample encode the identical CDR3. V usage is TRBV13 and J usage is TRBJ2-7; 9 bases are a match to TRBD1. V was clipped by 5 bases and J by 2 bases; unmatched bases: 7. CDR1 is PRHDT and CDR2 is FYEKMQ in the germline V gene (reference sequence). CDR3 length: 15 amino acids. The CDR3 loop is CASSLPGQGTYEQYF. The CDR3, as DNA: TGTGCCAGCAGCCTCCCGGGACAGGGAACCTACGAGCAGTACTTC. The full variable domain, completed using reference TRBV13 and TRBJ2-7, is AAGVIQSPRHLIKEKRETATLKCYPIPRHDTVYWYQQGPGQDPQFLISFYEKMQSDKGSIPDRFSAQQFSDYHSELNMSSLELGDSALYFCASSLPGQGTYEQYFGPGTRLTVT.

This chain joins TRBV7-6 and TRBJ2-1; 12 bases line up with TRBD2. Looked up from germline, CDR1 is SGHVS and CDR2 is FNYEAQ. V gave up 2 bases and J gave up 4 bases; unmatched junction bases: 6. The CDR3 is made up of 17 amino acids. The CDR3 bases are TGTGCCAGCAGCTTAACTCTAGCGGGAGGGCGGTACAATGAGCAGTTCTTC. The encoded protein is CASSLTLAGGRYNEQFF.

The V and J genes are TRBV5-5 and TRBJ1-2; maybe TRBD1 (6 bases). Trimming left V 2 bases short and J 2 bases short, with 10 bases between. Germline V lookup: CDR1 SGHKS, CDR2 YYEKEE (reference sequence). The CDR3 has 14 residues. Here the CDR3 reads CASSLQGQNYGYTF. In nucleotides, the CDR3 is TGTGCCAGCAGCTTACAGGGTCAGAACTATGGCTACACCTTC.

CDR3 loop: CASSLEVTGQDGYTF. CDR3 nucleotide sequence: TGTGCCAGCAGCCTAGAGGTAACTGGGCAGGATGGCTACACCTTC. This sequence joins TRBV7-9 and TRBJ1-2; D ambiguous. V lost 5 bases and J lost 6, with 19 bases in between. The CDR3 runs 15 residues. The germline V gene has CDR1 SEHNR and CDR2 FQNEAQ (reference sequence).

V and J are TRBV19 and TRBJ1-6; possibly TRBD1 for D (6 bases). The V gene lost 3 bases and the J gene lost 8 bases, with 14 bases spanning the gap. CDR3 length equals 15 residues. CDR1 is LNHDA, CDR2 SQIVND, per germline (reference sequence). The CDR3 region is CASSILQGVDSPLHF. The CDR3 region has the DNA TGTGCCAGTAGTATTTTACAGGGAGTGGATTCACCCCTCCACTTT. The full variable domain, completed using reference TRBV19 and TRBJ1-6, is DGGITQSPKYLFRKEGQNVTLSCEQNLNHDAMYWYRQDPGQGLRLIYYSQIVNDFQKGDIAEGYSVSREKKESFPLTVTSAQKNPTAFYLCASSILQGVDSPLHFGNGTRLTVT.

The V and J genes are TRBV7-9 and TRBJ1-6; a weak D match, TRBD1 (5 bases). Germline loops: CDR1 SEHNR, CDR2 FQNEAQ (reference sequence). The CDR3 runs 15 residues. Trimming removed 5 bases at V and 6 bases at J, with 14 bases between. The CDR3 DNA is TGTGCCAGCAGCCCACGGGCGGGGCCTAATTCACCCCTCCACTTT. This gives the protein CASSPRAGPNSPLHF.

V gene TRBV7-9 combines with J gene TRBJ2-1; D is uncertain. Trimming took off 4 bases at V and 7 bases at J, with 11 bases between the two ends. Germline V CDR1 and CDR2: SEHNR, FQNEAQ (reference sequence). This CDR3 is 13 amino acids long. CDR3 residues: CASSYPGYNEQFF. CDR3 coding DNA: TGTGCCAGCAGCTACCCCGGGTATAATGAGCAGTTCTTC.

The rearrangement joins TRBV24-1 to TRBJ1-2, with 11 positions matching TRBD1. Germline V gene sequence: CDR1 KGHDR, CDR2 SFDVKD. V gave up 4 bases and J gave up 6 bases; unmatched junction bases: 6. CDR3 size: 15 residues. The CDR3 region is CATSDPGGQGDGYTF. CDR3 sequence (DNA): TGTGCCACCAGTGACCCCGGGGGACAGGGGGATGGCTACACCTTC.

The rearrangement joins TRBV7-9 to TRBJ1-1; no definite D call. V was shortened by 3 bases and J by 7 bases, with 15 bases between the two germline ends. CDR1 SEHNR and CDR2 FQNEAQ come from the germline V gene (reference sequence). The CDR3 is 14 amino acids. The CDR3 DNA reads TGTGCCAGCAGCTTCGGTAATAACGGCGGTGAAGCTTTCTTT. Amino acid sequence: CASSFGNNGGEAFF.

The chain couples TRBV7-9 to TRBJ2-7, with a tentative D call TRBD2 (6 bases). Germline values: CDR1 SEHNR, CDR2 FQNEAQ (reference sequence). Trimming removed 5 bases from V and 3 bases from J, with 26 bases in between. This CDR3 has 18 amino acids. The CDR3 DNA is TGTGCCAGCAGCCGAACGGGGATTTGGGGGGAGTCTCTCTACGAGCAGTACTTC. It codes for CASSRTGIWGESLYEQYF. Drawing the rest from reference TRBV7-9 and TRBJ2-7, the complete variable domain is DTGVSQNPRHKITKRGQNVTFRCDPISEHNRLYWYRQTLGQGPEFLTYFQNEAQLEKSRLLSDRFSAERPKGSFSTLEIQRTEQGDSAMYLCASSRTGIWGESLYEQYFGPGTRLTVT.

In this sample, this clone turned up a few times. V and J are TRBV5-4 and TRBJ1-1; D might be TRBD1 (5 bases). The CDR3 runs to 13 residues. Per the germline V gene, CDR1 is SGHNT and CDR2 is YYREEE (reference sequence). Trimming shortened V by 5 bases and J by 1 base, and 9 bases separated the two germline ends. CDR3 in DNA: TGTGCCAGCAGATTCGGGGGGAACACTGAAGCTTTCTTT. It codes for CASRFGGNTEAFF.

The chain couples TRBV7-8 to TRBJ1-4; D gene uncertain. Trimming took 5 bases from V and 5 from J, leaving 12 bases between them. Germline V gene sequence: CDR1 SGHVS, CDR2 FQNEAQ. The CDR3 extends over 14 amino acids. CDR3 DNA sequence: TGTGCCAGCAGCCCCAGTTGGGCAAATGAAAAACTGTTTTTT. It specifies CASSPSWANEKLFF.

A single count supports this clone. This chain links TRBV28 with TRBJ1-2; D is perhaps TRBD1 (6 bases). Germline values: CDR1 MDHEN, CDR2 SYDVKM. V was clipped by 5 bases and J by 8 bases, with 18 bases between them. The CDR3 sequence is 14 residues long. The CDR3 nucleotides read TGTGCCAGCAGTACCTCCGGGACACTTTACGGCTACACCTTC. This encodes CASSTSGTLYGYTF.

This clone was recorded only once. The chain has TRBV4-1 and TRBJ2-7; 11 positions match TRBD1. The germline V gene has CDR1 MGHRA and CDR2 YSYEKL. V was clipped by 1 base and J by 4 bases; unmatched bases: 3. CDR3 size: 15 residues. CDR3 nucleotide sequence: TGCGCCAGCAGCCAAGGTGGACAGGGGGCATACGAGCAGTACTTC. It yields the protein CASSQGGQGAYEQYF.

This chain uses TRBV10-3 with TRBJ2-7; 11 nucleotides line up with TRBD1. Germline CDR1 ENHRY, CDR2 SYGVKD. Trimming took 6 bases from V and 5 from J; bases not matched to a gene: 3. The CDR3 is made up of 13 amino acids. In DNA, the CDR3 is TGTGCCATCAGAAGGACAGGGGGCCACGAGCAGTACTTC. Its translation is CAIRRTGGHEQYF.

V gene TRBV6-5 combines with J gene TRBJ2-1, with 9 bases matching TRBD1. This CDR3 has 14 amino acids. The ends lost 2 bases at V and 15 bases at J; junction bases unmatched: 11. The germline CDR1 and CDR2 sequences are MNHEY and SVGAGI. CDR3 in amino acids: CASSYQWAGTGLFF. The CDR3 bases are TGTGCCAGCAGTTACCAATGGGCCGGGACAGGGTTGTTCTTC.

This clone turned up a few times. J is TRBJ1-2 and V is TRBV18, with D maybe TRBD1 (5 bases). V shed 6 bases and J shed 6 bases, with 14 bases lying between them. Per the germline V gene, CDR1 is KGHSH and CDR2 is LQKENI. This CDR3 has 13 residues. DNA of the CDR3: TGTGCCAGCTCTCCCGGGGGGATCAATGGCTACACCTTC. Translated: CASSPGGINGYTF.

The chain employs TRBV4-1 and TRBJ1-1; the match to TRBD1 covers 10 bases. This CDR3 is 16 amino acids long. The V segment lost 1 base and the J segment 6 bases; nucleotides outside the gene matches: 8. Germline assignment: CDR1 MGHRA and CDR2 YSYEKL. The CDR3 region has the DNA TGCGCCAGCAGCCAAGCCGACAGGGGGCCGGAGTCTGAAGCTTTCTTT. It codes for CASSQADRGPESEAFF.